This TCR beta chain was sequenced in a study of T cells in Graves' hyperthyroidism and ophthalmopathy (dated by TCRdb to about 2019). In terms of the full investigation: Peripheral blood samples were taken at the time of initial diagnosis, prior to any treatment. A discovery cohort of about 96 patients, about 44 with Graves' ophthalmopathy and 57 with stable Graves' hyperthyroidism, was used to find distinguishing TCR V-J signatures. Prospective prediction of ophthalmopathy was tested in an independent validation cohort of fewer than 20 hyperthyroidism patients and some 17 patients who later progressed to ophthalmopathy. The roughly 94 discovery patients were randomly split 7:3 into training and test sets. Thyroid tissue and blood T-cell repertoires from about six Graves' hyperthyroidism patients were also compared in the study. Following sampling, methimazole starting at 30 mg daily was given to hyperthyroidism patients, and high-dose intravenous methylprednisolone was given to ophthalmopathy patients. According to the paper, TCR Vbeta CDR3 sequencing was carried out on 135 peripheral blood samples, which came from 40 to 45 ophthalmopathy, fewer than 80 hyperthyroidism and approximately 17 progressor patients.

The TCR beta CDR3 regions were amplified from the RNA transcripts. For the first round of RT-PCR on the TCR CDR3, the HTBI primer set was used together with the Qiagen OneStep RT-PCR kit. The libraries were constructed in a second round of multiplex PCR and then size-selected and purified. Sequencing of the libraries was done on an Illumina HiSeq2000 using paired-end 100 bp reads. Under the source paper's analysis protocol: SOAPnuke was used to process the raw data, with reads discarded if the reads contained adapters or uncalled bases, had a mean Phred below 15, or lacked an exact constant-primer or identifier match. COPE v1.2.5 was used to merge the high-quality paired reads, and each unique nucleotide sequence was defined as a clonotype. MiTCR v1.1 was used to align the clonotypes against IMGT TRBV, TRBD and TRBJ reference segments. The analysis was restricted to V-J combinations with a frequency above 0.0001, which together covered roughly 99% of the repertoires. A TCS score was defined as the ratio between F50 (clonal expansion) and ExV (chaos), using BLOSUM62-based TCRdist between CDR3 peptides within each V-J. Welch's t-statistics and random forest reduced some 510 V-J features to some 14, which were used in a naive Bayes classifier (R e1071). TCRdb reworked the public reads: Q25 trimming with fastp, MiXCR clone assembly, productive beta chains retained. Each entry merges the rows of one CDR3 protein and shows their most common DNA and genes. The V and J calls shown here were made by TCRdb, not taken from the authors' results. Counted in this sample were hundreds of thousands of distinct CDR3 sequences; approximately 16% of them appeared once. About 20% of the sample is in the top ten clones.

Broader findings and caveats from the paper: In validation, the model predicted progression to ophthalmopathy with about 71% sensitivity and around 72% specificity, a median of around six months before onset. No statistical method was used to set the sample size in advance, and investigators knew the group allocation. Most expanded thyroid clonotypes (frequency above 0.001) were also found in blood, which suggests that blood repertoires may mirror thyroid immune responses. In cross-validation, a model built on a 13 V-J signature told ophthalmopathy apart from stable hyperthyroidism with under 90% sensitivity and approximately 81% specificity, and in testing the same model reached 80%/75%.

This clonotype was seen at least ten times. Its antigen remains unidentified. Base quality data are lacking; no much larger clone is found one base away. The CDR3 holds 15 amino acids from the cysteine to the phenylalanine. The sequence is cut down to CDR3 DNA, 45 bases in frame from base 1. Cut back by 0 bases and 4 bases, the V and J ends lie 10 bases apart. CDR1 LGHDT and CDR2 YNNKEL are derived from the germline V gene (reference sequence). Ophthalmopathy patients had moderately to severely active disease, Clinical Activity Score of at least 3, NOSPECS grade of at least 4, and duration under 3 months. Patients with uncontrolled infections, other autoimmune diseases, pregnancy or lactation were excluded. Diagnoses relied on clinical symptoms, serum thyroxine and TRAb, thyroid ultrasound and orbital computed tomography. Ficoll-Paque density gradient centrifugation was used to isolate PBMCs from 9.5 to 10 ml of fresh peripheral blood. Total RNA was extracted with Trizol reagent, and quality was checked on an Agilent 2100 Bioanalyzer.

This sequence was found in a woman aged 55-70 years with Graves' ophthalmopathy. The sample consisted of blood. The rearranged segments are TRBV3-1 and TRBJ1-5; the best D guess is TRBD1, with 5 bases matching. The nucleotide sequence reads TGTGCCAGCAGCCAAGATCTGACAGCAAATCAGCCCCAGCATTTT. Translated, it gives CASSQDLTANQPQHF.